This T cell receptor beta chain was recorded in a study of T cell responses to AZD1222 COVID-19 vaccine. Remarks on this clone: The antigen is not known.

Clones were sequenced by immunoSEQ multiplex PCR, and TCRdb holds only the in-frame ones, with some missing. Among more than 100,000 clones listed, around 92% were seen once. CDR3 size: 14 residues. V gave up 3 bases and J gave up 5 bases; unmatched junction bases: 5. Germline CDR1 is DFQATT and CDR2 is SNEGSKA (reference sequence). Study results and limitations: Mapped onto spike, vaccine-associated CD4 TCRs spanned it and were dominant at 160-218 and 743-854.

The rearrangement links TRBV20-1 to TRBJ2-5; the match to TRBD2 covers 11 bases. The source material was peripheral blood, sampled 28 days after the second AZD1222 dose. The sequence was obtained from an adult who received the AZD1222 COVID-19 vaccine. The CDR3 DNA is TGCAGTGCTAGTTTAGCGGGGGGGCGGGAGACCCAGTACTTC. Protein: CSASLAGGRETQYF.